The 22 T cell receptor beta chains in this list originate from one sample, sequenced in a study of T cell changes during pregnancy in multiple sclerosis. Profiled with immunoSEQ multiplex PCR; TCRdb holds only in-frame clones, not every one. The sample shows approximately 83,000 clones, 90% to 95% of them seen only once. The sequencing here drew on peripheral blood, taken in the third trimester of pregnancy. Source of these receptors: a female donor with multiple sclerosis, enrolled in a pregnancy study.

Only one count was recorded for this clone. The chain links TRBV27 to TRBJ2-6, with no clear D. The V end was cut by 2 bases, the J end by 0 bases, with 2 bases between. The CDR3 is 14 residues long. Germline assignment: CDR1 MNHEY and CDR2 SMNVEV (reference sequence). The CDR3 DNA reads TGTGCCAGCAGTTTACACTCTGGGGCCAACGTCCTGACTTTC. Its translation is CASSLHSGANVLTF.

This clone has just one count. The rearrangement links TRBV2 to TRBJ2-7; D might be TRBD2 (6 bases). This CDR3 has 15 amino acids. V dropped 3 bases and J dropped 0 bases, with 12 bases sitting between them. The germline V gene encodes CDR1 SNHLY and CDR2 FYNNEI. The CDR3 DNA reads TGTGCCAGCAGTGAGGGCGGGATTAACTCCTACGAGCAGTACTTC. This codes for CASSEGGINSYEQYF.

This chain links TRBV2 with TRBJ2-4; tentative D call: TRBD2 (7 bases). Trimming took off 3 bases at V and 15 bases at J, with 24 bases between the two ends. The CDR3 is 15 amino acids. From germline, CDR1 is SNHLY and CDR2 FYNNEI. The CDR3 DNA is TGTGCCAGCAGTGATGGGGGGCTGACCGGGACGGGGGGGTACTTC. This gives the protein CASSDGGLTGTGGYF.

The chain uses TRBV5-6 and TRBJ2-1, with a possible D match to TRBD1 (6 bases). The CDR3 totals 14 residues. V was cut by 5 bases and J by 2 bases, with 11 bases left in between. From germline, CDR1 is SGHDT and CDR2 YYEEEE. The CDR3 loop is CASSWDTTYNEQFF. The CDR3 nucleotides are TGTGCCAGCAGTTGGGACACCACCTACAATGAGCAGTTCTTC.

This clone came up once. The chain uses TRBV19 and TRBJ1-1; TRBD1 is a possible D gene (5 bases). The CDR3 is 15 residues long. CDR1 is LNHDA, CDR2 SQIVND, per germline (reference sequence). The V and J ends lost 3 bases and 4 bases respectively, with 15 bases between them. CDR3 residues: CASSIRRGLGTEAFF. The CDR3 bases are TGTGCCAGTAGTATCAGGAGGGGCTTGGGCACTGAAGCTTTCTTT.

V is TRBV11-2 and J is TRBJ2-7, with 11 bases lining up with TRBD1. This CDR3 contains 15 residues. Germline V gene data show CDR1 as SGHAT and CDR2 as FQNNGV. V was pared by 5 bases and J by 5 bases, with 8 bases of the junction left unmatched. The CDR3 loop reads CASSLRGQGAHEQYF. The CDR3 bases are TGTGCCAGCAGCCTCAGAGGACAGGGGGCCCACGAGCAGTACTTC. Combining the CDR3 with reference TRBV11-2 and TRBJ2-7 gives the whole variable domain EAGVAQSPRYKIIEKRQSVAFWCNPISGHATLYWYQQILGQGPKLLIQFQNNGVVDDSQLPKDRFSAERLKGVDSTLKIQPAKLEDSAVYLCASSLRGQGAHEQYFGPGTRLTVT.

The rearrangement uses TRBV7-3 and TRBJ2-3; D is possibly TRBD2 (6 bases). The CDR3 is made up of 15 amino acids. Per germline, CDR1 SGHTA and CDR2 FQGTGA. V was trimmed by 3 bases and J by 1 base, leaving 11 bases between them. As DNA, the CDR3 is TGTGCCAGCAGCTTGGGGGGACTGCGCACAGATACGCAGTATTTT. Translated, it gives CASSLGGLRTDTQYF.

The V call is TRBV5-1, the J call TRBJ2-1; 13 positions agree with TRBD2. This CDR3 is 18 amino acids long. Trimming took 5 bases from V and 0 from J; bases not matched to a gene: 8. Germline V gene lookup returns CDR1 SGHRS and CDR2 YFSETQ. The CDR3 sequence is CASSPGLAGDPSYNEQFF. The CDR3 DNA sequence: TGCGCCAGCAGTCCAGGACTAGCGGGGGATCCCTCCTACAATGAGCAGTTCTTC.

The chain carries TRBV6-5 and TRBJ1-3, with D hard to call. Germline values: CDR1 MNHEY, CDR2 SVGAGI. The CDR3 is 15 residues long. V lost 6 bases and J lost 3, with 15 bases in between. CDR3 region: CASSRSGGFGNTIYF. The CDR3 nucleotides are TGTGCCAGCAGCCGATCAGGTGGCTTTGGAAACACCATATATTTT.

The chain carries TRBV19 and TRBJ2-1, with TRBD2 matching 9 bases. CDR1 and CDR2 (germline): LNHDA, SQIVND (reference sequence). The length of the CDR3 is 15 residues. With V trimmed by 10 bases and J by 9 bases, 16 bases remained unmatched. CDR3 loop: CATSAGLARGTEQFF. DNA for the CDR3: TGTGCCACTTCCGCCGGACTAGCGAGGGGCACTGAGCAGTTCTTC.

The chain combines TRBV4-2 with TRBJ1-2; D is perhaps TRBD1 (5 bases). The ends were cut back, 1 base at V and 1 base at J, with 10 bases in the middle. The CDR3 contains 15 residues. The germline gives CDR1 LGHNA, CDR2 YNFKEQ. The CDR3 reads CASSQVQAYNYGYTF. The CDR3 DNA reads TGTGCCAGCAGCCAAGTACAGGCCTATAACTATGGCTACACCTTC.

The rearrangement links TRBV27 to TRBJ1-5, with D uncertain. Looked up from germline, CDR1 is MNHEY and CDR2 is SMNVEV (reference sequence). Trimming cost V 0 bases and J 2 bases, with 14 bases left between them. CDR3 length: 17 residues. CDR3 amino acids: CASSLSGSARGNQPQHF. CDR3 nucleotide sequence: TGTGCCAGCAGTTTATCGGGGTCTGCGAGGGGCAATCAGCCCCAGCATTTT.

The chain joins TRBV28 to TRBJ1-5; D might be TRBD1 (6 bases). Trimming stripped 4 bases from V and 4 bases from J, with 14 bases between. Germline V gene sequence: CDR1 MDHEN, CDR2 SYDVKM. CDR3 length: 15 amino acids. CDR3 residues: CASSWTDTGNQPQHF. The CDR3 nucleotides read TGTGCCAGCAGTTGGACAGATACGGGGAATCAGCCCCAGCATTTT.

The chain links TRBV5-6 to TRBJ1-1; the match to TRBD1 covers 10 bases. Germline trimming cut 0 bases from V and 7 bases from J; bases unmatched to any gene: 6. Germline assignment: CDR1 SGHDT and CDR2 YYEEEE. There are 15 residues in the CDR3. CDR3 nucleotides: TGTGCCAGCAGCTTGGGAGACAGGGGGCGAGTTGAAGCTTTCTTT. It encodes CASSLGDRGRVEAFF.

This clone has only one observation. The chain carries TRBV13 and TRBJ2-7, with TRBD2 identical over 8 bases. CDR1 is PRHDT, CDR2 FYEKMQ, per germline (reference sequence). The CDR3 sequence is 14 residues long. The V and J ends lost 5 bases and 4 bases, in that order; junction bases with no gene match: 7. Here the CDR3 DNA reads TGTGCCAGCAGCCAGGGAGCGGGAGTTTACGAGCAGTACTTC. Translation gives CASSQGAGVYEQYF.

The V gene is TRBV6-1, the J gene TRBJ2-1, with TRBD2 identical over 10 bases. This CDR3 has 15 amino acids. The V and J ends lost 8 bases and 7 bases, in that order; junction bases with no gene match: 11. CDR1 and CDR2 (germline): MNHNS, SASEGT. The CDR3: CASGGPSGSSNEQFF. The DNA of the CDR3 is TGTGCCAGCGGGGGGCCTAGCGGGAGTTCGAATGAGCAGTTCTTC.

The chain has TRBV5-1 and TRBJ1-3, with 7 positions matching TRBD1. The CDR3 runs to 16 residues. CDR1 and CDR2 (germline): SGHRS, YFSETQ. With 4 bases clipped from V and 0 bases from J, the junction kept 7 bases outside the gene matches. This CDR3 reads CASSLIGTASGNTIYF. CDR3 DNA sequence: TGCGCCAGCAGCCTTATTGGGACAGCCTCTGGAAACACCATATATTTT.

The CDR3 reads CASRGRGRQPQHF. The CDR3 coding sequence is TGTGCCAGTAGAGGCAGGGGGCGTCAGCCCCAGCATTTT. The gene calls are TRBV19 and TRBJ1-5, with 8 bases fitting TRBD1. CDR3 length: 13 amino acids. Germline CDR1 and CDR2: LNHDA and SQIVND (reference sequence). Trimming took 6 bases from V and 6 from J; bases not matched to a gene: 4.

The gene calls are TRBV6-6 and TRBJ2-7; no clear D gene. The V gene's germline CDR1 is MNHNY and CDR2 SVGAGI (reference sequence). The CDR3 contains 13 residues. Trimming removed 8 bases from V and 0 bases from J, with 11 bases in between. CDR3: CASRERPSYEQYF. In nucleotides, the CDR3 is TGTGCCAGCCGCGAGCGCCCCTCCTACGAGCAGTACTTC.

This chain links TRBV19 with TRBJ2-1; D perhaps matches TRBD1 (6 bases). With 4 bases removed from V and 1 base from J, the gap between germline ends came to 8 bases. The CDR3 spans 14 residues. From germline, CDR1 is LNHDA and CDR2 SQIVND (reference sequence). The CDR3 loop is CASSKGESYNEQFF. For the CDR3, the DNA is TGTGCCAGTAGTAAGGGGGAGTCCTACAATGAGCAGTTCTTC.

This chain links TRBV10-3 with TRBJ2-7; 9 nucleotides align to TRBD1. Trimming took 5 bases from V and 4 from J; bases not matched to a gene: 3. The CDR3 is 13 residues long. Germline assignment: CDR1 ENHRY and CDR2 SYGVKD. The CDR3 reads CAISMGQGYEQYF. CDR3 nucleotides: TGTGCCATCAGTATGGGACAGGGTTACGAGCAGTACTTC.

The chain carries TRBV9 and TRBJ1-2; TRBD1 aligns across 11 bases. V trimming: 3 bases; J trimming: 4 bases; junction bases outside the gene matches: 2. The CDR3 sequence is 14 residues long. CDR1 and CDR2 (germline): SGDLS, YYNGEE. The CDR3 is CASSAGTGGYGYTF. The CDR3 coding sequence is TGTGCCAGCAGCGCCGGGACAGGGGGCTATGGCTACACCTTC.